This T cell receptor beta chain emerged from a study of shared clonotypes between healthy human individuals. Clones were sequenced by immunoSEQ multiplex PCR, and TCRdb holds only the in-frame ones, with some missing. The sample has roughly 2,300,000 clones; roughly 92% are singletons. Trimming took off 1 base at V and 3 bases at J, with 9 bases between the two ends. Germline CDR1 MNHEY, CDR2 SMNVEV (reference sequence). This CDR3 spans 15 amino acids. The sequence was collected from a man aged 18 to 35 in good health. Some clones in this sample may be carry-over from other donors' samples. Source material: naive CD4+ T cells from PBMCs. Subset in this sample: CD45RA+ positively selected. The genes are TRBV27 and TRBJ1-4, with D perhaps TRBD1 (6 bases). CDR3 DNA: TGTGCCAGCAGTTTATTCTCAGGGGCTAATGAAAAACTGTTTTTT. It is translated as CASSLFSGANEKLFF.